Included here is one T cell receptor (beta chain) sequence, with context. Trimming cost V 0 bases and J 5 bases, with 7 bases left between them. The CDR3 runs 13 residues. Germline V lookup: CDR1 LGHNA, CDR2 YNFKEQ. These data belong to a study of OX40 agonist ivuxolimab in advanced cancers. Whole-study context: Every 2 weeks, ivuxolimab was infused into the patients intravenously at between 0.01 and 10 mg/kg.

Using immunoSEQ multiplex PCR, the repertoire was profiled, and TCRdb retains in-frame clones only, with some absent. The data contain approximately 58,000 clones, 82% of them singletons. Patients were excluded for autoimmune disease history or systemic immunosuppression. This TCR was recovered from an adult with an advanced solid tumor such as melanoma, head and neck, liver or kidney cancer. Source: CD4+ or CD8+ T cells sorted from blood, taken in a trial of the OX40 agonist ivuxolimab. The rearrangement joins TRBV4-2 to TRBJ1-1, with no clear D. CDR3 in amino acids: CASSQDLVTEAFF. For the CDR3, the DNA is TGTGCCAGCAGCCAAGATTTAGTGACTGAAGCTTTCTTT.